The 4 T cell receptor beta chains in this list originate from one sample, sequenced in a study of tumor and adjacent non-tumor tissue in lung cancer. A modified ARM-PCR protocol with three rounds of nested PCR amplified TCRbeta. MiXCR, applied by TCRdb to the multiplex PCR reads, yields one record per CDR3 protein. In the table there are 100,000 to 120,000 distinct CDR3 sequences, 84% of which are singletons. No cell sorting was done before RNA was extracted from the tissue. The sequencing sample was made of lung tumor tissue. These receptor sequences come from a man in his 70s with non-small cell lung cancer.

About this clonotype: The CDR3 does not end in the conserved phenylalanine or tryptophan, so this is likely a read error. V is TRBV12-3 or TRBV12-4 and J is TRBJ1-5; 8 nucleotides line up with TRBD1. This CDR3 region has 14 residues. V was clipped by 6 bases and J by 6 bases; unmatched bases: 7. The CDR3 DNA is TGTGCCAGCAGAGGACAGGGTGATGGTCAGCCCCAGCATATC. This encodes CASRGQGDGQPQHI.

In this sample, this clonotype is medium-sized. In DNA form, the CDR3 reads TGTGCCAGCACAGGACAGGGGAGGAACACCGGGGAGCTGTTTTTT. The encoded protein is CASTGQGRNTGELFF. V is TRBV11-3 and J is TRBJ2-2, with TRBD1 matching 9 bases. The germline gives CDR1 SGHNT, CDR2 YENEEA. V was pared by 7 bases and J by 1 base, with 4 bases of the junction left unmatched. The CDR3 runs 15 residues.

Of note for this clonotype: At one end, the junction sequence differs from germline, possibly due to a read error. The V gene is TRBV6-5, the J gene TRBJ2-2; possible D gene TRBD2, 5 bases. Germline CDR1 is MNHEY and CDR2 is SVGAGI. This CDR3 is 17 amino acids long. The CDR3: CAGSYSLARGNTGELFF. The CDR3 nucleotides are TGTGCCGGCAGTTACTCGTTAGCGAGAGGTAACACCGGGGAGCTGTTTTTT.

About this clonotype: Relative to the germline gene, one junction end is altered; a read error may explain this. The CDR3 sequence: CASSSGGGGSFHNEQLF. The DNA of the CDR3 is TGTGCCAGCAGTTCCGGAGGTGGTGGGAGCTTCCACAATGAGCAGCTCTTC. The chain has TRBV12-3 or TRBV12-4 and TRBJ2-1; possible D gene TRBD2, 5 bases. The CDR3 sequence is 17 residues long.